Listed here are 25 T cell receptor beta chains from one sample, sequenced in a study of cytomegalovirus exposure and HLA in healthy donors. The PCR was carried out with 60 Vbeta primers and 13 Jbeta primers. Clones were read by immunoSEQ multiplex PCR, and TCRdb kept only the in-frame ones, dropping some. The table has just under 95,000 clones, about 83% seen once. Sequencing was done on a sample of PBMCs. These receptor sequences come from a woman aged 18-29 years in good health and CMV-seropositive.

This clone was seen only a few times. The rearrangement joins TRBV6-1 to TRBJ2-1, with a tentative D call TRBD2 (6 bases). Trimming cost V 9 bases and J 7 bases, with 10 bases left between them. This CDR3 has 11 residues. Per the germline V gene, CDR1 is MNHNS and CDR2 is SASEGT. The CDR3 region has the DNA TGTGCCAGTGCTCGGGGGAATGAGCAGTTCTTC. Residues: CASARGNEQFF.

The J gene is TRBJ1-4, the V gene TRBV28; no firm D call. Trimming shortened V by 10 bases and J by 8 bases, and 17 bases separated the two germline ends. Germline V gene lookup returns CDR1 MDHEN and CDR2 SYDVKM. The length of the CDR3 is 13 residues. CDR3 coding DNA: TGTGCCACCAAGATCCGCCCTCGGGAAAAACTGTTTTTT. Encoded protein: CATKIRPREKLFF.

This chain joins TRBV28 and TRBJ2-5, with 9 bases lining up with TRBD2. Trimming took 6 bases from V and 0 from J; bases not matched to a gene: 5. The germline CDR1 and CDR2 sequences are MDHEN and SYDVKM. The CDR3 length is 15 residues. CDR3 sequence reads: CASRRTSENQETQYF. The CDR3, as DNA: TGTGCCAGCAGACGGACTAGCGAGAACCAAGAGACCCAGTACTTC.

The chain recombines TRBV5-1 with TRBJ2-5; TRBD1 matches at 11 bases. CDR1 SGHRS and CDR2 YFSETQ come from the germline V gene. The CDR3 extends over 15 amino acids. V shed 5 bases and J 4 bases; nucleotides not matched to a gene: 7. The DNA for the CDR3 is TGCGCCAGCAGTCAAGGACAGGGGGCTATAGAGACCCAGTACTTC. It encodes CASSQGQGAIETQYF.

The table lists this clone with a few counts. The chain carries TRBV5-1 and TRBJ1-2; 7 bases are shared with TRBD1. Germline V CDR1 and CDR2: SGHRS, YFSETQ. V lost 4 bases to trimming and J lost 1 base; unmatched junction nucleotides: 4. The CDR3 runs to 14 residues. The CDR3 region has the DNA TGCGCCAGCAGCACGGGACAGCTTAACTATGGCTACACCTTC. Translating it yields CASSTGQLNYGYTF.

This clone was found once. The gene calls are TRBV18 and TRBJ1-3, with D unresolved. The germline V and J ends were trimmed by 3 bases and 4 bases, with 16 bases remaining between them. This CDR3 spans 16 amino acids. The germline V gene has CDR1 KGHSH and CDR2 LQKENI. Here the CDR3 DNA reads TGTGCCAGCTCACCTCCCAACCCGGCCGGGGGAAACACCATATATTTT. Its protein product is CASSPPNPAGGNTIYF.

This clone rates as medium-sized. The chain couples TRBV25-1 to TRBJ2-3; 8 bases are shared with TRBD2. This CDR3 has 17 amino acids. The junction had 11 bases not matched to a gene; V was cut back by 2 bases and J by 4 bases. The V gene's germline CDR1 is MGHDK and CDR2 SYGVNS. CDR3 region: CASSENRAGERSDTQYF. The CDR3 bases are TGTGCCAGCAGTGAAAATAGAGCGGGAGAACGGTCAGATACGCAGTATTTT.

This clone has only a few counts. V and J are TRBV28 and TRBJ1-4, with D maybe TRBD1 (5 bases). Trimming stripped 4 bases from V and 10 bases from J, with 10 bases between. The CDR3 extends over 12 amino acids. Germline V gives CDR1 MDHEN, CDR2 SYDVKM. CDR3 coding DNA: TGTGCCAGCAGTTCTCGACAGATAAAACTGTTTTTT. Translated: CASSSRQIKLFF.

To note about this clone: One junction end disagrees with the germline gene, perhaps due to a read error. J is TRBJ1-1 and V is TRBV7-9; D ambiguous. The CDR3 length is 13 residues. Per the germline V gene, CDR1 is SEHNR and CDR2 is FQNEAQ (reference sequence). The CDR3 spells CSSSFSGNTEAFF. The CDR3 DNA is TGTTCCAGCAGCTTTTCAGGGAACACTGAAGCTTTCTTT.

V and J are TRBV20-1 and TRBJ2-7; perhaps TRBD1 as D (5 bases). CDR3 length: 11 residues. Germline V gene data show CDR1 as DFQATT and CDR2 as SNEGSKA (reference sequence). Trimming removed 3 bases at V and 3 bases at J, with 6 bases between. CDR3 sequence (DNA): TGCAGTGCTAGCCAGGGCTACGAGCAGTACTTC. Amino acid sequence: CSASQGYEQYF.

The chain joins TRBV25-1 to TRBJ2-7, with TRBD1 matching 8 bases. The germline V gene encodes CDR1 MGHDK and CDR2 SYGVNS. V gave up 4 bases and J gave up 2 bases; unmatched junction bases: 10. The CDR3 has 16 amino acids. The CDR3 spells CASSGKPGQAPYEQYF. In DNA form, the CDR3 reads TGTGCCAGCAGTGGAAAACCGGGACAGGCTCCCTACGAGCAGTACTTC.

The CDR3 loop reads CASTRQEPYEQYF. The CDR3 nucleotides are TGTGCCAGCACCCGACAGGAACCCTACGAGCAGTACTTC. The chain joins TRBV5-4 to TRBJ2-7, with a tentative D call TRBD1 (6 bases). CDR3 length equals 13 residues. V gave up 6 bases and J gave up 2 bases, with 12 bases separating them. From germline, CDR1 is SGHNT and CDR2 YYREEE (reference sequence).

The gene calls are TRBV6-5 and TRBJ2-7, with 7 bases lining up with TRBD2. The CDR3 loop spans 14 amino acids. V lost 2 bases, J lost 6 bases, and 7 bases stayed unmatched. CDR1 MNHEY and CDR2 SVGAGI come from the germline V gene. CDR3 sequence (DNA): TGTGCCAGCAGTTACGCGGCAGGGAGGGGCGAGCAGTACTTC. Encoded protein: CASSYAAGRGEQYF.

J is TRBJ1-6 and V is TRBV7-2; a weak D match, TRBD1 (5 bases). This CDR3 comprises 13 residues. V lost 5 bases to trimming and J lost 13 bases, with 15 bases between them. Germline CDR1 SGHTA, CDR2 FQGNSA. CDR3 in amino acids: CASSTQGAGPLHF. For the CDR3, the DNA is TGTGCCAGCAGCACCCAAGGGGCAGGGCCCCTCCACTTT. Full variable domain (missing parts from reference TRBV7-2 and TRBJ1-6): GAGVSQSPSNKVTEKGKDVELRCDPISGHTALYWYRQSLGQGLEFLIYFQGNSAPDKSGLPSDRFSAERTGGSVSTLTIQRTQQEDSAVYLCASSTQGAGPLHFGNGTRLTVT.

The V gene is TRBV19, the J gene TRBJ1-2, with 7 bases matching TRBD1. Germline CDR1 and CDR2: LNHDA and SQIVND (reference sequence). The CDR3 is made up of 12 amino acids. Trimming took 5 bases from V and 7 from J; bases not matched to a gene: 4. The CDR3 nucleotides are TGTGCCAGTAGTTTCGACAGGGTTGGCTACACCTTC. The encoded protein is CASSFDRVGYTF.

This rearrangement joins TRBV7-2 to TRBJ1-3; no definite D call. The CDR3 extends over 14 amino acids. Trimming took 3 bases from V and 1 from J, leaving 7 bases between them. Germline assignment: CDR1 SGHTA and CDR2 FQGNSA. This CDR3 is CASSFASSGNTIYF. CDR3 nucleotides: TGTGCCAGCAGCTTCGCCAGTTCTGGAAACACCATATATTTT.

This clone was seen more than once but under ten times. An end of the junction does not agree with germline; a read error may underlie this. The V call is TRBV2, the J call TRBJ2-5; D perhaps matches TRBD1 (6 bases). This CDR3 spans 13 amino acids. Germline V gives CDR1 SNHLY, CDR2 FYNNEI. The CDR3 here is CAGRQLQGETQYF. The CDR3 region has the DNA TGTGCCGGCAGACAGCTACAGGGAGAGACCCAGTACTTC.

The CDR3 DNA follows: TGTGCCAGCAGAGCACCTCTCGGAGCCGGCAACACCATATATTTT. Its protein product is CASRAPLGAGNTIYF. The V and J genes are TRBV28 and TRBJ1-3; D is ambiguous. Germline-derived CDR1 and CDR2 are MDHEN and SYDVKM. Deletions cut 6 bases from V and 7 bases from J, with 19 bases between. This CDR3 has 15 amino acids.

V is TRBV5-4 and J is TRBJ2-7; possibly TRBD2 for D (6 bases). This CDR3 spans 18 amino acids. Germline V gives CDR1 SGHNT, CDR2 YYREEE (reference sequence). Trimming shortened V by 3 bases and J by 3 bases, and 25 bases separated the two germline ends. The CDR3 DNA sequence: TGTGCCAGCAGCTCGCCCTTCGGGGTCGGGACTTCGGGCTACGAGCAGTACTTC. This gives the protein CASSSPFGVGTSGYEQYF. The full variable domain, with the rest looked up from reference TRBV5-4 and TRBJ2-7, is ETGVTQSPTHLIKTRGQQVTLRCSSQSGHNTVSWYQQALGQGPQFIFQYYREEENGRGNFPPRFSGLQFPNYSSELNVNALELDDSALYLCASSSPFGVGTSGYEQYFGPGTRLTVT.

V and J are TRBV4-1 and TRBJ2-3; TRBD2 agrees at 13 bases. Germline V gene lookup returns CDR1 MGHRA and CDR2 YSYEKL. Trimming cost V 0 bases and J 3 bases; bases outside gene matches: 3. The CDR3 is made up of 17 amino acids. As DNA, the CDR3 is TGCGCCAGCAGCCAAGACCTGACTAGCGGGAGGACAGATACGCAGTATTTT. Translating gives CASSQDLTSGRTDTQYF.

CDR3 in DNA: TGTGCCAGCAGCTCTCAGGACACCGGGGAGCTGTTTTTT. Its translation: CASSSQDTGELFF. V is TRBV5-4 and J is TRBJ2-2; D ambiguous. The V gene's germline CDR1 is SGHNT and CDR2 YYREEE (reference sequence). The ends were cut back, 3 bases at V and 3 bases at J, with 6 bases in the middle. CDR3 length equals 13 residues.

This chain uses TRBV28 with TRBJ2-1, with 10 bases that match TRBD2. The CDR3 has 14 amino acids. Germline CDR1 is MDHEN and CDR2 is SYDVKM. J was trimmed by 6 bases and V by 5 bases; bases with no gene match: 4. In DNA, the CDR3 is TGTGCCAGCAGTCTACCTAGCGGGAGCAATGAGCAGTTCTTC. Encoded protein: CASSLPSGSNEQFF.

This clone is judged medium-sized (0.01 to 0.1%). As DNA, the CDR3 is TGTGCCAGCAGTTTCCAGGGGGCCACTGAAGCTTTCTTT. Its translation: CASSFQGATEAFF. The chain combines TRBV6-5 with TRBJ1-1, with 8 bases matching TRBD1. Germline lookup yields CDR1 MNHEY and CDR2 SVGAGI. Losses at the gene ends were 4 bases for V and 4 bases for J; bases not matched to a gene: 2. The CDR3 consists of 13 residues.

The chain joins TRBV7-9 to TRBJ1-2; tentative D call: TRBD1 (5 bases). V was shortened by 5 bases and J by 4 bases, with 8 bases between the two germline ends. Germline-derived CDR1 and CDR2 are SEHNR and FQNEAQ (reference sequence). The CDR3 loop spans 12 amino acids. The CDR3 bases are TGTGCCAGCAGCCCAGGGTTCTATGGCTACACCTTC. Its translation: CASSPGFYGYTF.

The J gene is TRBJ2-7, the V gene TRBV11-2; TRBD1 matches at 7 bases. V lost 0 bases, J lost 2 bases, and 7 bases stayed unmatched. The CDR3 is made up of 16 amino acids. Germline lookup yields CDR1 SGHAT and CDR2 FQNNGV. CDR3 DNA sequence: TGTGCCAGCAGCTTAGATCCCTTAGACAGGGCCTACGAGCAGTACTTC. Residues: CASSLDPLDRAYEQYF.